This entry lists 14 T cell receptor beta chains sequenced from one sample in a study of spatial heterogeneity in lung cancer. These receptors have no known antigen. MiXCR was run by TCRdb on the 5' RACE reads, yielding one entry per CDR3 protein. Seen here are approximately 12,000 distinct CDR3 sequences, about 4.6% observed once, and the top ten hold under 30%. General observations from the study: Counts of expanded intratumoral alpha and beta TCRs tracked tumor mutation counts.

Documented time point: sample taken at primary tumor resection. Sample: lung tumor tissue, taken at surgery. The receptors originated from a male donor with early-stage non-small cell lung cancer.

In this sample, this clonotype turned up once. This clone may be a read error of a much larger clone one base away. Because the library targeted alpha chains, this beta chain is an off-target read whose size means little. The CDR3, as DNA: TGCGCCAGCAGCTCGAGGGTTACCTATGGCTGCACCTTC. Protein product: CASSSRVTYGCTF. The V gene is TRBV5-1, the J gene TRBJ1-2; D uncertain. The CDR3 is 13 residues long. The germline CDR1 and CDR2 sequences are SGHRS and YFSETQ. The variable domain in full, with the rest retrieved from reference TRBV5-1 and TRBJ1-2, is KAGVTQTPRYLIKTRGQQVTLSCSPISGHRSVSWYQQTPGQGLQFLFEYFSETQRNKGNFPGRFSGRQFSNSRSEMNVSTLELGDSALYLCASSSRVTYGCTFGSGTRLTVV.

Turning to this clonotype: In a library made to pick up alpha chains, this beta chain is a stray read with a size that means little. The chain recombines TRBV4-1 with TRBJ1-2; D gene unclear. This CDR3 has 16 amino acids. Looked up from germline, CDR1 is MGHRA and CDR2 is YSYEKL. The ends were cut back, 0 bases at V and 5 bases at J, with 16 bases in the middle. The CDR3 spells CASSQDRVGSGYGYTF. The CDR3 DNA reads TGCGCCAGCAGCCAAGATCGAGTAGGTTCGGGGTATGGCTACACCTTC.

This clonotype was seen at least ten times. This beta chain slipped into a library made for alpha chains as a stray read, so its size is not meaningful. J is TRBJ2-3 and V is TRBV6-6; D is perhaps TRBD2 (5 bases). CDR3 length: 17 residues. The ends were cut back, 0 bases at V and 6 bases at J, with 19 bases in the middle. The germline V gene encodes CDR1 MNHNY and CDR2 SVGAGI (reference sequence). CDR3 protein: CASSYSASIFSEDTQYF. The CDR3 region has the DNA TGTGCCAGCAGTTACTCGGCTAGCATATTCTCTGAGGATACGCAGTATTTT.

In this sample, this clonotype turned up many times. This beta chain is an unintended read in a library built for alpha chains; its size means little. This chain links TRBV5-1 with TRBJ1-1; 9 positions match TRBD1. With V trimmed by 4 bases and J by 6 bases, 7 bases remained unmatched. CDR1 SGHRS and CDR2 YFSETQ come from the germline V gene. The length of the CDR3 is 14 residues. The CDR3 reads CASSRDREGAEAFF. DNA for the CDR3: TGCGCCAGCAGCCGGGACAGGGAAGGGGCTGAAGCTTTCTTT.

A remark on this clonotype: This beta chain turned up in a library designed for alpha chains; as an off-target read, its abundance says little. The gene calls are TRBV5-4 and TRBJ2-7; 10 nucleotides match TRBD2. The trim removed 0 bases at V and 0 bases at J, leaving 0 bases unmatched. The CDR3 loop spans 15 amino acids. The germline V gene encodes CDR1 SGHNT and CDR2 YYREEE (reference sequence). The chain's CDR3 is CASSLGTSGSYEQYF. In DNA, the CDR3 is TGTGCCAGCAGCTTGGGGACTAGCGGCTCCTACGAGCAGTACTTC.

This clonotype qualifies as medium-sized (0.01 to 0.1%). This beta chain turned up in a library designed for alpha chains; as an off-target read, its abundance says little. The chain combines TRBV2 with TRBJ2-7, with no clear D. The CDR3 runs to 11 residues. In germline, CDR1 is SNHLY, CDR2 FYNNEI. V was pared by 3 bases and J by 4 bases, with 4 bases between. The CDR3 region is CASSDPYEQYF. CDR3 in DNA: TGTGCCAGCAGTGACCCTTACGAGCAGTACTTC. The full variable domain, completed using reference TRBV2 and TRBJ2-7, is EPEVTQTPSHQVTQMGQEVILRCVPISNHLYFYWYRQILGQKVEFLVSFYNNEISEKSEIFDDQFSVERPDGSNFTLKIRSTKLEDSAMYFCASSDPYEQYFGPGTRLTVT.

This clonotype was detected a few times. This beta chain is a stray sequence in a library constructed for alpha chains; its clone size is not meaningful. The chain combines TRBV5-1 with TRBJ1-1; the D gene is possibly TRBD1 (6 bases). From germline, CDR1 is SGHRS and CDR2 YFSETQ. Trimming cost V 2 bases and J 3 bases, with 11 bases left between them. The CDR3 sequence is 14 residues long. The CDR3 loop is CASSFQGTDTEAFF. The CDR3 nucleotides are TGCGCCAGCAGCTTCCAGGGGACGGACACTGAAGCTTTCTTT.

In its sample, this clonotype was seen many times. The library was prepared for alpha chains; this beta chain is a stray read, so its frequency means little. The rearrangement links TRBV4-3 to TRBJ1-5; possibly TRBD1 for D (6 bases). The CDR3 is 16 residues long. CDR1 LGHNA and CDR2 YSLEER come from the germline V gene. V shed 0 bases and J shed 4 bases, with 13 bases lying between them. The CDR3 DNA sequence: TGCGCCAGCAGCCAAGATTGGGAGACAGGAAATCAGCCCCAGCATTTT. It translates to CASSQDWETGNQPQHF.

Notes on this clonotype: This beta chain is off target for a library built for alpha chains, so its abundance means little. The CDR3 loop reads CAISNRGNSNGYTF. The CDR3 DNA sequence: TGTGCCATCAGTAACAGGGGAAATTCTAATGGCTACACCTTC. V is TRBV10-3 and J is TRBJ1-2; 7 bases match TRBD1. The CDR3 extends over 14 amino acids. Per germline, CDR1 ENHRY and CDR2 SYGVKD. Trimming removed 5 bases from V and 6 bases from J; junction bases left unmatched: 9.

This clonotype was detected many times. The library was built for alpha chains, so this beta chain is an off-target read and its size means little. The chain recombines TRBV4-1 with TRBJ2-5; D may be TRBD2 (7 bases). Germline V gene data show CDR1 as MGHRA and CDR2 as YSYEKL. CDR3 size: 16 residues. Trimming pared 0 bases from V and 2 bases from J, leaving 13 bases between. The CDR3 region is CASSQDQRGQQETQYF. DNA of the CDR3: TGCGCCAGCAGCCAAGACCAGCGGGGACAACAAGAGACCCAGTACTTC.

This clonotype was found many times. For a library built for alpha chains, this beta chain is a stray read; little rests on its size. The chain employs TRBV6-2 or TRBV6-3 and TRBJ2-3; no clear D gene. V shed 6 bases and J shed 5 bases, with 12 bases lying between them. The CDR3 length is 13 residues. The V gene's germline CDR1 is MNHEY and CDR2 SVGEGT. As DNA, the CDR3 is TGTGCCAGCAGGGAGAACCCACGAGATACGCAGTATTTT. This translates into CASRENPRDTQYF.

In its sample, this clonotype was seen once. Because this beta chain is a stray read in a library intended to capture alpha chains, its abundance should not be given much weight. The V and J genes are TRBV6-6 and TRBJ2-5; D may be TRBD2 (6 bases). Germline-derived CDR1 and CDR2 are MNHNY and SVGAGI (reference sequence). The CDR3 length is 14 residues. Trimming cost V 2 bases and J 4 bases, with 11 bases left between them. The CDR3 nucleotides read TGTGCCAGCAGTTACGCGGGGACCGGAGAGACCCAGTACTTC. It codes for CASSYAGTGETQYF.

This clonotype was recorded at least ten times. In a library made to pick up alpha chains, this beta chain is a stray read with a size that means little. This chain uses TRBV2 with TRBJ1-2; 8 bases map to TRBD1. CDR1 and CDR2 (germline): SNHLY, FYNNEI. The CDR3 is made up of 13 amino acids. Trimming cost V 5 bases and J 6 bases; bases outside gene matches: 5. The CDR3 loop reads CASSRTGIDGYTF. CDR3 in DNA: TGTGCCAGCAGTCGGACAGGGATCGATGGCTACACCTTC.

This clonotype was detected ten times or more. Found in a library prepared for alpha chains, this beta chain is an off-target read, and its abundance has little meaning. The J gene is TRBJ2-3, the V gene TRBV6-5; D uncertain. Germline V lookup: CDR1 MNHEY, CDR2 SVGAGI. V was pared by 7 bases and J by 0 bases, with 8 bases between. This CDR3 contains 13 residues. CDR3 sequence: CASKQPSTDTQYF. The CDR3 coding sequence is TGTGCCAGCAAACAACCTAGCACAGATACGCAGTATTTT.